This T cell receptor beta chain was sequenced during a study of a mutant IDH1 vaccine in newly diagnosed glioma. Study overall: Patients got radiotherapy, temozolomide, or both beforehand, and most got both.

Time point indicated: baseline, week 1 (first vaccination visit). As to treatment: pre-vaccination baseline after standard-of-care therapy. Study-level points and caveats: Vaccination induced immune responses in around 94% of patients. Top peripheral T cell clonotype shifts appeared unrelated to pseudoprogression.

The CDR3 spans 15 residues. Looked up from germline, CDR1 is MNHEY and CDR2 is SVGAGI. Deletions cut 6 bases from V and 1 base from J, with 12 bases between. Using immunoSEQ multiplex PCR, the repertoire was profiled, and TCRdb retains in-frame clones only, with some absent. The table shows tens of thousands of clones, with 79% occurring only once. A note on this clone: The target antigen is unknown.

The sequencing used PBMCs, collected from a glioma patient treated with radiotherapy, temozolomide or both. The chain recombines TRBV6-5 with TRBJ2-2, with D possibly called TRBD1 or TRBD2 (5 bases each). The sequence was collected from a man aged 45 to 65 with glioma. CDR3 sequence reads: CASSPGTGNTGELFF. The CDR3 bases are TGTGCCAGCAGCCCCGGGACGGGGAACACCGGGGAGCTGTTTTTT.